This TCR beta chain was retrieved from a study of T cell changes during pregnancy in multiple sclerosis. Profiling relied on immunoSEQ multiplex PCR, and the TCRdb table lists in-frame clones only, not all of them. Among about 44,000 clones listed, 80% to 95% were seen once. Germline V lookup: CDR1 KGHSH, CDR2 LQKENI. This CDR3 spans 13 amino acids. With 2 bases removed from V and 9 bases from J, the gap between germline ends came to 14 bases. The chain carries TRBV18 and TRBJ2-7; unclear D gene. This TCR derives from a female donor with multiple sclerosis, enrolled in a pregnancy study. The sequencing used CD4+ T cells from peripheral blood mononuclear cells, collected in the first trimester of pregnancy. CDR3 protein: CASSPGQNLGQYF. DNA of the CDR3: TGTGCCAGCTCACCAGGGCAGAACTTGGGGCAGTACTTC.